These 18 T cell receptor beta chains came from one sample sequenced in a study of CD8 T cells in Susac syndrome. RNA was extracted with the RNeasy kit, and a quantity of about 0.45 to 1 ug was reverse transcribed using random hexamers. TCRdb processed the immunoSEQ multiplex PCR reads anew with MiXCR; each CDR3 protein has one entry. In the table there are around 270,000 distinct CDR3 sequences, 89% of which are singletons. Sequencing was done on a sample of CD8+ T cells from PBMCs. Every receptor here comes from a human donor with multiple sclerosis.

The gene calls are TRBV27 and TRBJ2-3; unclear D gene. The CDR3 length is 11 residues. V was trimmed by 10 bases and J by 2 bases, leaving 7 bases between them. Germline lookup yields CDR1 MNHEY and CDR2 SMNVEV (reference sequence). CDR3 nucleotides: TGTGCCACCCTATTCACAGATACGCAGTATTTT. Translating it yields CATLFTDTQYF.

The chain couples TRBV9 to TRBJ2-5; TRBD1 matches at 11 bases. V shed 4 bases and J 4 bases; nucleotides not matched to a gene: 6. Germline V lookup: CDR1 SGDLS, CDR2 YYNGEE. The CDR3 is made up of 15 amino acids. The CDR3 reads CASSTWTGGGETQYF. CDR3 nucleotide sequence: TGTGCCAGCAGCACCTGGACAGGGGGCGGAGAGACCCAGTACTTC.

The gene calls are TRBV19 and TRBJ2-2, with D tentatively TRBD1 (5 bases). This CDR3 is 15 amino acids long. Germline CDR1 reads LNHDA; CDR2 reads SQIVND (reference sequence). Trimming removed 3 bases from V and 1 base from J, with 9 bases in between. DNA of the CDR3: TGTGCCAGTAGTATTCAGGGTGGGAACACCGGGGAGCTGTTTTTT. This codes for CASSIQGGNTGELFF.

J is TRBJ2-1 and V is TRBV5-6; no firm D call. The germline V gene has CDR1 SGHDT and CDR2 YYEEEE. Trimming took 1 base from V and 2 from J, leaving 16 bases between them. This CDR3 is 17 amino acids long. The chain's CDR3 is CASSLPSWAETYNEQFF. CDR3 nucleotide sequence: TGTGCCAGCAGCTTGCCCAGTTGGGCGGAAACCTACAATGAGCAGTTCTTC.

For the CDR3, the DNA is TGCAGTGCTAGAGTTTCAGATCACTATGGCTACACCTTC. It is translated as CSARVSDHYGYTF. V and J are TRBV20-1 and TRBJ1-2; D not resolved. This CDR3 is 13 amino acids long. V dropped 1 base and J dropped 3 bases, with 9 bases sitting between them. The germline CDR1 and CDR2 sequences are DFQATT and SNEGSKA (reference sequence).

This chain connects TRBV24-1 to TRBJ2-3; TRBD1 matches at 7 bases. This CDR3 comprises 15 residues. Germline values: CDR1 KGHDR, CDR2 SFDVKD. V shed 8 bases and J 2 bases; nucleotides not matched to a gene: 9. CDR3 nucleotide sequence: TGTGCCACCACGTCCGGGACAGAGCTCACAGATACGCAGTATTTT. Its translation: CATTSGTELTDTQYF.

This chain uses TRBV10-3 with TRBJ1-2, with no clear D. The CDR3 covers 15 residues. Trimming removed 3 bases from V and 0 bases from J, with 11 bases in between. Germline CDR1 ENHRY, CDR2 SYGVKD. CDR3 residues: CAISDLQHTNYGYTF. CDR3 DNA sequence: TGTGCCATCAGTGATCTGCAGCATACTAACTATGGCTACACCTTC.

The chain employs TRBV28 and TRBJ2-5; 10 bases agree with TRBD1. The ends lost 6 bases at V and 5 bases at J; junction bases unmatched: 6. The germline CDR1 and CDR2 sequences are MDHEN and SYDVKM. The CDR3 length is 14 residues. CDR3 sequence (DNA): TGTGCCAGCAGACTTAGACAGGGGGCTGAGACCCAGTACTTC. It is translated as CASRLRQGAETQYF. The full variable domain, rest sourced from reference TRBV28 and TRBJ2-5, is DVKVTQSSRYLVKRTGEKVFLECVQDMDHENMFWYRQDPGLGLRLIYFSYDVKMKEKGDIPEGYSVSREKKERFSLILESASTNQTSMYLCASRLRQGAETQYFGPGTRLLVL.

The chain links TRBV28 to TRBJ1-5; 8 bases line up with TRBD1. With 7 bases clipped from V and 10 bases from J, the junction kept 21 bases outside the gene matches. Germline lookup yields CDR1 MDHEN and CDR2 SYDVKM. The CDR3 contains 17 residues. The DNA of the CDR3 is TGTGCCAGCAATCCTAATGACAGGGGTCGTTGGGTTGAACCCCAGCATTTT. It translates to CASNPNDRGRWVEPQHF.

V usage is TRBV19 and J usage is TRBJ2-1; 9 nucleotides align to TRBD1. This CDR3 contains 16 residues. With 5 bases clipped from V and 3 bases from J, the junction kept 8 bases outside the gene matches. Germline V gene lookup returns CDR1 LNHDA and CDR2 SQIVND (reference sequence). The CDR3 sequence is CASSHYRDRVYNEQFF. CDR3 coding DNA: TGTGCCAGTAGTCACTACCGGGACAGGGTCTACAATGAGCAGTTCTTC.

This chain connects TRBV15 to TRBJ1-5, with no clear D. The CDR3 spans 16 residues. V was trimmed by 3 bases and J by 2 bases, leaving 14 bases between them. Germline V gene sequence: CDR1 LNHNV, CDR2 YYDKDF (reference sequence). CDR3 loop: CATSSDRVVGNQPQHF. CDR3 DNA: TGTGCCACCAGCAGTGATCGGGTGGTAGGCAATCAGCCCCAGCATTTT.

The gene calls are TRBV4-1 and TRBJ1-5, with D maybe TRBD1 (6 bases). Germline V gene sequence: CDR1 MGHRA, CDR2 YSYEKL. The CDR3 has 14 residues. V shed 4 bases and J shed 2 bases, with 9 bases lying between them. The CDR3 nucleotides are TGCGCCAGCAGCCTGAGACAGGGCAATCAGCCCCAGCATTTT. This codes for CASSLRQGNQPQHF.

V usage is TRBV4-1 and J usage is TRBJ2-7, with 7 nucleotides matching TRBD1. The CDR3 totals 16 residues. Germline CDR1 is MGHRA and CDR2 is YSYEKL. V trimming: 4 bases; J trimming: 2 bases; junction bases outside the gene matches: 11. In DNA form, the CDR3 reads TGCGCCAGCAGCCGAGTCTCCGGGACAGAGACCTACGAGCAGTACTTC. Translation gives CASSRVSGTETYEQYF.

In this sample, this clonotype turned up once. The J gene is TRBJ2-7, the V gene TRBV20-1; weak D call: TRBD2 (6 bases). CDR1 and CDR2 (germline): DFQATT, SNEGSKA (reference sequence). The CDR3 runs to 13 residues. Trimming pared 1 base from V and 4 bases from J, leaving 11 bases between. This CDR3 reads CSARGMGLYEQYF. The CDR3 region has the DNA TGCAGTGCTAGAGGTATGGGACTGTACGAGCAGTACTTC.

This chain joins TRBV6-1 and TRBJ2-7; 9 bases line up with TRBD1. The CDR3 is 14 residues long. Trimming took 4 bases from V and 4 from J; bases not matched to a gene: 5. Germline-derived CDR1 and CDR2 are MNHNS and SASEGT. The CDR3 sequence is CASSAGQGRYEQYF. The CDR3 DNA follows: TGTGCCAGCAGTGCCGGACAGGGGAGGTACGAGCAGTACTTC.

The DNA of the CDR3 is TGCGCCAGCAGCCAAGACGTGACTGGGGAGCAGTTCTTC. It translates to CASSQDVTGEQFF. The V call is TRBV4-3, the J call TRBJ2-1; D call uncertain. The V gene lost 0 bases and the J gene lost 10 bases, with 10 bases spanning the gap. The CDR3 runs 13 residues. Germline V gives CDR1 LGHNA, CDR2 YSLEER.

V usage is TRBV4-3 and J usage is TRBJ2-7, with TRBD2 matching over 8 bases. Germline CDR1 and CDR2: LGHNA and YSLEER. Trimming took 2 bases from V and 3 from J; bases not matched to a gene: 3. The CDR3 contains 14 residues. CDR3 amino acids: CASSQFSGNYEQYF. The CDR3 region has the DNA TGCGCCAGCAGCCAATTTAGCGGGAACTACGAGCAGTACTTC.

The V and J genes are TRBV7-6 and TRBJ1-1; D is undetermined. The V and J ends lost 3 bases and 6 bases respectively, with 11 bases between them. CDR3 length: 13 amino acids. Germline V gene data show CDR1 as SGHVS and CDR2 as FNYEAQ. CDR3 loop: CASSFGRGSEAFF. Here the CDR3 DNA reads TGTGCCAGCAGCTTTGGACGAGGTTCTGAAGCTTTCTTT.